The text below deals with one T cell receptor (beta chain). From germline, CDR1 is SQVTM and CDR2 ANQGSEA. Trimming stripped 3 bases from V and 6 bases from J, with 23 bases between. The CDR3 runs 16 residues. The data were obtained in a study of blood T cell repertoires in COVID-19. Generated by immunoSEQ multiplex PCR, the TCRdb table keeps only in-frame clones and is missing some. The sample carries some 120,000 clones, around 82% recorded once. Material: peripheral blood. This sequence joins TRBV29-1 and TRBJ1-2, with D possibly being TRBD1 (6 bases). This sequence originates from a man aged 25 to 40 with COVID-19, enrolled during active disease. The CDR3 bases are TGCAGCGTTGAGATAACCCCGGACAGACCGAAGGATGGCTACACCTTC. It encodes CSVEITPDRPKDGYTF.